This TCR beta chain came from a study of shared clonotypes between healthy human individuals. General observations from the study: Sharing across four donors was seen in 4% to 5.5% of naive CD4 clonotypes.

About this clone: Its antigen is currently unknown.

Assay execution proceeded at the deep level. The DNA input per sorted-subset replicate PCR was about 0.2 ug, corresponding to 32,000 or so T cell genomes. Clones were sequenced by immunoSEQ multiplex PCR, and TCRdb holds only the in-frame ones, with some missing. The profile shows some 1,100,000 clones, approximately 80% of them singletons. V lost 11 bases and J lost 4, with 21 bases in between. The CDR3 extends over 14 amino acids. Germline CDR1 reads WNHNN; CDR2 reads SYGVQD (reference sequence). Source material: memory CD4+ T cells from PBMCs. As to subset: CD45RA-negative fraction. This sequence originates from a man aged 18-30 years in good health. Some clones in this sample may be carry-over from other donors' samples. This rearrangement joins TRBV10-1 to TRBJ2-7; D gene ambiguous. CDR3: CAPLEVSIVYEQYF. Written as DNA, the CDR3 is TGCGCCCCCTTGGAAGTCTCGATTGTTTACGAGCAGTACTTC.